Given below is one T cell receptor beta chain in context. This CDR3 has 17 residues. Germline CDR1 reads SGHNT; CDR2 reads YYREEE (reference sequence). J gave up 3 bases and V 0 bases, and 6 bases lay outside the gene matches. The record originates from a study of control samples from healthy donors and cancer patients. Measured with immunoSEQ multiplex PCR; TCRdb has only the in-frame clones, and not every one. This table holds roughly 18,000 clones, less than 90% found once. The clonotype originates from a woman aged 70-85 years with lung cancer. Sample: PBMCs. The V and J genes are TRBV5-4 and TRBJ2-1; 10 positions agree with TRBD2. This CDR3 is CASSLEGLAEFYNEQFF. As DNA, the CDR3 is TGTGCCAGCAGCTTGGAAGGACTAGCGGAGTTCTACAATGAGCAGTTCTTC.